This record looks at one TCR beta chain sequence and its context. Sequencing used immunoSEQ multiplex PCR; TCRdb keeps in-frame clones, though not all of them. The sample has around 110,000 clones; approximately 90% are singletons. The CDR3 consists of 20 residues. The sample is drawn from a study of control samples from healthy donors and cancer patients. Sequencing used PBMCs. The chain joins TRBV21-1 to TRBJ1-3; the table's D call of TRBD1 was not tested on the DNA. TRBV21-1 is a pseudogene locus. The sequence came from a woman aged 50 to 60 with colorectal cancer. This chain's CDR3 is CASSKVLFWDRDCSGNTIYF. CDR3 DNA: TGTGCCAGCAGCAAAGTGTTGTTTTGGGACAGGGATTGCTCTGGAAACACCATATATTTT.